These 4 T cell receptor beta chains were sequenced from one sample in a study of early T cells in non-severe SARS-CoV-2 infection. TCRdb reanalysed the 5' RACE reads using MiXCR and keeps one entry per CDR3 protein. This table has tens of thousands of distinct CDR3 sequences, roughly 5.2% appearing once. The sequencing input was whole blood. The receptors shown here come from an adult who was a healthcare worker with PCR-confirmed SARS-CoV-2 infection or an uninfected control (not recorded which).

This clonotype occurred many times. The genes are TRBV7-6 and TRBJ2-1, with D tentatively TRBD1 (6 bases). The V end was cut by 1 base, the J end by 9 bases, with 16 bases between. CDR1 and CDR2 (germline): SGHVS, FNYEAQ. There are 15 residues in the CDR3. CDR3 region: CASSLDPSTGSEQFF. Written as DNA, the CDR3 is TGTGCCAGCAGCTTAGACCCCTCTACAGGGAGTGAGCAGTTCTTC.

The J gene is TRBJ2-3, the V gene TRBV24-1, with D possibly matching TRBD2 (6 bases). The germline gives CDR1 KGHDR, CDR2 SFDVKD. V shed 4 bases and J shed 3 bases, with 10 bases lying between them. The CDR3 spans 14 residues. The CDR3 coding sequence is TGTGCCACCAGTGAAACTGGGGGGACAGATACGCAGTATTTT. Translated: CATSETGGTDTQYF.

Note on this clonotype: Being one base from a much bigger clone, this may be a read error. The chain has TRBV12-3 or TRBV12-4 and TRBJ1-6; tentative D call: TRBD1 (6 bases). The CDR3 extends over 13 amino acids. As DNA, the CDR3 is TGTGCCAGCAACGGGGGGCAAGGTTCACCCCTCGACTTT. Protein product: CASNGGQGSPLDF.

This clonotype turned up a few times. The V call is TRBV19, the J call TRBJ1-5, with a tentative D call TRBD1 (5 bases). Trimming removed 3 bases from V and 7 bases from J, with 7 bases in between. The CDR3 consists of 12 residues. Germline V CDR1 and CDR2: LNHDA, SQIVND (reference sequence). CDR3 sequence reads: CASSIEGQPQHF. CDR3 in DNA: TGTGCCAGTAGTATCGAGGGGCAGCCCCAGCATTTT.